This T cell receptor (beta chain) was sequenced in a study of response to subunit inactivated influenza vaccine. Turning to this clonotype: Its antigen is still unknown.

From the RT-PCR reads, TCRdb called clonotypes with MiXCR, one entry per CDR3 protein. The table lists around 850,000 distinct CDR3 sequences, about 18% of them singletons. Study results and limitations: The authors suggested that every seasonal influenza vaccination recruits few new T cells.

In germline, CDR1 is DFQATT, CDR2 SNEGSKA (reference sequence). The CDR3 has 14 amino acids. Trimming cost V 0 bases and J 8 bases; bases outside gene matches: 5. The sample was PBMCs from blood, taken less than 6 days after vaccination. This TCR came from a man aged 45 to 65 who received an inactivated influenza vaccine. This chain links TRBV20-1 with TRBJ2-7, with 12 bases matching TRBD2. CDR3 in DNA: TGCAGTGCTAGAGACCTGACTAGCGGGAGAAAGCAGTACTTC. Protein sequence: CSARDLTSGRKQYF.